The T cell receptor beta chain under discussion was sequenced for a study of T cell responses to AZD1222 COVID-19 vaccine. Study-level findings and limits: Two AZD1222 doses significantly raised spike-specific TCR breadth and depth over controls. Only after the peak T cell response were repertoires sampled. White British donors predominated, females outnumbered males, and clonal diversity was possibly underestimated. Dominant CD4 TCR responses targeted spike regions 160-218 and 743-854.

The V gene's germline CDR1 is LGHDT and CDR2 YNNKEL (reference sequence). V shed 4 bases, J shed 6 bases, and the junction held 5 bases outside the gene matches. The CDR3 runs to 14 residues. As to this clone: Its antigen is undetermined.

The assay was immunoSEQ multiplex PCR, and TCRdb's table has in-frame clones only and misses some. The sample has approximately 270,000 clones, almost 95% seen once. The origin of this receptor is an adult who received the AZD1222 COVID-19 vaccine. The chain links TRBV3-1 (or the pseudogene TRBV3-2) to TRBJ1-5; 8 nucleotides align to TRBD1. Sequencing was performed on peripheral blood, taken 28 days after the second AZD1222 dose. In DNA form, the CDR3 reads TGTGCCAGCAGCCCCCGGACAGGGTTTCAGCCCCAGCATTTT. It translates to CASSPRTGFQPQHF.